The clone carrying this T cell receptor beta chain was seen only a few times. Its antigen is unknown. The study ran its PCR with 60 Vbeta and 13 Jbeta primers. Profiled with immunoSEQ multiplex PCR; TCRdb holds only in-frame clones, not every one. The sample lists about 140,000 clones; 75% to 80% were seen once. This entry comes from a study of cytomegalovirus exposure and HLA in healthy donors. Study-level results: In a later analysis, a missense DCLRE1C variant was linked to TCR beta V- and J-gene trimming. Reported findings show TCR beta sequences accurately forecast HLA-A and HLA-B alleles in most subjects.

V was trimmed by 4 bases and J by 0 bases, leaving 13 bases between them. This CDR3 has 16 residues. Germline lookup yields CDR1 LGHNA and CDR2 YNFKEQ. The sequencing input was PBMCs. The sequence derives from a man between 18 and 35 years old in good health and CMV-seronegative. This chain connects TRBV4-2 to TRBJ1-3, with a possible D match to TRBD1 (5 bases). This CDR3 is CASSLTGSYSGNTIYF. CDR3 sequence (DNA): TGTGCCAGCAGCCTAACAGGTTCATACTCTGGAAACACCATATATTTT.